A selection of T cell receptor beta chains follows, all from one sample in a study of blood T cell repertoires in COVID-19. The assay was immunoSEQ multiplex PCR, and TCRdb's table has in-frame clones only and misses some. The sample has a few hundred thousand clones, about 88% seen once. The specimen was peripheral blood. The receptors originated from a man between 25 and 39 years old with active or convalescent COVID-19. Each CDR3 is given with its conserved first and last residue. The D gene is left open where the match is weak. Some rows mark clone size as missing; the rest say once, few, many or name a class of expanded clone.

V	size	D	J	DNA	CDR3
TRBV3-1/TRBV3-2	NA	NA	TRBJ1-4	TGTGCCAGCAGCCAAGCGCCGCCGACAGCCTCTAATGAAAAACTGTTTTTT	CASSQAPPTASNEKLFF
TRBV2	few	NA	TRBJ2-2	TGTGCCAGCCGCGAAACCGCCGACACCGGGGAGCTGTTTTTT	CASRETADTGELFF
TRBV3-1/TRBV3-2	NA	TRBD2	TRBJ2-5	TGTGCCAGTGGGACTAGCCGAGAGACCCAGTACTTC	CASGTSRETQYF
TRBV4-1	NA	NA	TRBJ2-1	TGCGCCAGCAGCCAAGATCGGGGGAAGGTAATCGAGCAGTTCTTC	CASSQDRGKVIEQFF
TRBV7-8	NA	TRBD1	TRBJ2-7	TGTGCCAGCAGCTCCAGGGACAGGGCGTACGAGCAGTACTTC	CASSSRDRAYEQYF
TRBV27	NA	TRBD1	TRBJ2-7	TGTGCCAGCAGCAAGACAGGGAGCTCCTACGAGCAGTACTTC	CASSKTGSSYEQYF
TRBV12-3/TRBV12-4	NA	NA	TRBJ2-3	TGTGCCAGCAGTCGCCAGGTCCCAGATACGCAGTATTTT	CASSRQVPDTQYF
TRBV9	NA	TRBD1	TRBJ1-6	TGTGCCAGCAGCACCAGACAGGGGGAATCACCCCTCCACTTT	CASSTRQGESPLHF
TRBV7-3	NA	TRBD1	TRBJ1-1	TGTGCCAGCAGCTTAAACGGACAGGGGAACACTGAAGCTTTCTTT	CASSLNGQGNTEAFF
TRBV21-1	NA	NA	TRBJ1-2	TGTGCCAGCAGCATCAACAGGGGGTTCTATGGCTACACCTTC	CASSINRGFYGYTF
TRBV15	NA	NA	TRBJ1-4	TGTGCCACCAGCAGAGATCTTTCGGGGGCAACTAATGAAAAACTGTTTTTT	CATSRDLSGATNEKLFF
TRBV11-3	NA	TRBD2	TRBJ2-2	TGTGCCAGCAGCTACTGGGGACTAGGGAACACCGGGGAGCTGTTTTTT	CASSYWGLGNTGELFF
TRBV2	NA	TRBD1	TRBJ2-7	TGTGCCAGCAGATTGGGACAGGGAGCCTACGAGCAGTACTTC	CASRLGQGAYEQYF
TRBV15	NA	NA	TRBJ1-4	TGTGCCACCAGCAGAGCCAGACTTAATGAAAAACTGTTTTTT	CATSRARLNEKLFF
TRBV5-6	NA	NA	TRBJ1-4	TGTGCCAGCAGCTCACAAGGACTGCGGTTTAATGAAAAACTGTTTTTT	CASSSQGLRFNEKLFF
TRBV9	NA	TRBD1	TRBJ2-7	TGTGCCAGCAGCTCAGACAGGGGAGACTACGAGCAGTACTTC	CASSSDRGDYEQYF
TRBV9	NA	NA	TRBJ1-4	TGTGCCAGCAGCAAGGACAGAACAGATGAAAAACTGTTTTTT	CASSKDRTDEKLFF
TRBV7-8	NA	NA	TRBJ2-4	TGTGCCAGCAGCTCAATTTCGGGGCAGGGGGCCAAAAACATTCAGTACTTC	CASSSISGQGAKNIQYF
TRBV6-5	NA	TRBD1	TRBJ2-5	TGTGCCACCAGACAGGGTAGAGAGACCCAGTACTTC	CATRQGRETQYF
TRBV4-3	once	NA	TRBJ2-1	TGCGCCAGCAGCCCCCAGGGTGGTGAGCAGTTCTTC	CASSPQGGEQFF
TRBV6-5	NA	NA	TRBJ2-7	TGTGCCAGCAGCGCAACAGGGCTTGGAGAGCAGTACTTC	CASSATGLGEQYF
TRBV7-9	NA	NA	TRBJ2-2	TGTGCCAGCAGCTTAGTCAGTGGCACCGGGGAGCTGTTTTTT	CASSLVSGTGELFF
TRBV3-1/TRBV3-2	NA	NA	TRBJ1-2	TGTGCCAGCAGCCACGGTCAAGTTGCCGGGGGGATCTCCTATGGCTACACCTTC	CASSHGQVAGGISYGYTF
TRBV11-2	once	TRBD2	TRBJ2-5	TGTGCCAGCAGCTTAGATAAGACTAGCGGGGTTGAAGAGACCCAGTACTTC	CASSLDKTSGVEETQYF
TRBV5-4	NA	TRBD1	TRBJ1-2	TGTGCCAGCAGCCCCGGGACAGGGCCCAAGGAGAACTATGGCTACACCTTC	CASSPGTGPKENYGYTF
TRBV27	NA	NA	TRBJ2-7	TGTGCCAGCAGTTTTGCGGGGTTCCACGAGCAGTACTTC	CASSFAGFHEQYF
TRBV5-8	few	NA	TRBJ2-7	TGTGCCAGCATACGCGGGGCACCCTTGATCTACGAGCAGTACTTC	CASIRGAPLIYEQYF
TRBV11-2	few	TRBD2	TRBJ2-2	TGTGCCAGCATCCCGGGTGGACTAGCGGGCACCGGGGAGCTGTTTTTT	CASIPGGLAGTGELFF
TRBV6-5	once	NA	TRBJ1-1	TGTGCCAGCATAATTTTCCCCTACACTGAAGCTTTCTTT	CASIIFPYTEAFF
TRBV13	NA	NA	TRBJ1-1	TGTGCCAGCAGCCTAGTGAACATGAACACTGAAGCTTTCTTT	CASSLVNMNTEAFF
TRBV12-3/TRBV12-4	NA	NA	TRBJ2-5	TGTGCCAGCAGTCAAGTGGCGGGGGAGACCCAGTACTTC	CASSQVAGETQYF
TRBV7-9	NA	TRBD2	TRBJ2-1	TGTGCCAGCAGCTTACCTAGCGGGGGGCCCAGCTCCTACAATGAGCAGTTCTTC	CASSLPSGGPSSYNEQFF
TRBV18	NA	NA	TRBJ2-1	TGTGCCAGCTCACTTAATGGTCGGGATGAGCAGTTCTTC	CASSLNGRDEQFF
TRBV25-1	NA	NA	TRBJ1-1	TGTGCCAGCAACGATGGGCTGGGGGCGAACACTGAAGCTTTCTTT	CASNDGLGANTEAFF
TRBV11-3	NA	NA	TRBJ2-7	TGTGCCAGCAGCTTAGAAGCGAACTACGAGCAGTACTTC	CASSLEANYEQYF
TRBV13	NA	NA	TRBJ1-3	TGTGCCAGCAGCCAGGCCTACTCTGGAAACACCATATATTTT	CASSQAYSGNTIYF
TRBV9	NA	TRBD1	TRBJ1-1	TGTGCCAGCAGCGTAGTAGCCGGGACAGGGGAGAACACTGAAGCTTTCTTT	CASSVVAGTGENTEAFF
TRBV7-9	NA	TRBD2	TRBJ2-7	TGTGCCAGCAGCGCGACTAGCGGGGGGGCACGGGAGCAGTACTTC	CASSATSGGAREQYF
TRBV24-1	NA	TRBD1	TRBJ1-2	TGTGCCACCAGTGATTCCACCAGGGGGCATGGCTACACCTTC	CATSDSTRGHGYTF
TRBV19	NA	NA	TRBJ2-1	TGTGCCAGTAGTTCCACTGGTGAGCAGTTCTTC	CASSSTGEQFF
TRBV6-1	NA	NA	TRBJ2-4	TGTGCCAGCAGTGACCCGGACCCGCGGAGGAACATTCAGTACTTC	CASSDPDPRRNIQYF
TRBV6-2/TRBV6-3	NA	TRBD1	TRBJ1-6	TGTGCCAGCAGTTTCTCGGAGGGGGACAGGTATAATTCACCCCTCCACTTT	CASSFSEGDRYNSPLHF
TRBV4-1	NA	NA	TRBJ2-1	TGCGCCAGCAGCCAAGATGGGGCAGGGCCTCAAGGGGCCTACAATGAGCAGTTCTTC	CASSQDGAGPQGAYNEQFF
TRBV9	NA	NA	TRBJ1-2	TGTGCCAGCAGCGCCGGACAGAGTACCTATGGCTACACCTTC	CASSAGQSTYGYTF
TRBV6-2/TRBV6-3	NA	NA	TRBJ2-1	TGTGCCAGCAGTTACTCGATAGGACAAACTCCCTACAATGAGCAGTTCTTC	CASSYSIGQTPYNEQFF
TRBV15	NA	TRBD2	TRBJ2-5	TGTGCCACCAGCCTTTGGTCGGGGGGAAAAGAGACCCAGTACTTC	CATSLWSGGKETQYF
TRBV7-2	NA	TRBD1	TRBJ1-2	TGTGCCAGCAGCAGGGGTAGGGGACAGGGCGAGACTAACTATGGCTACACCTTC	CASSRGRGQGETNYGYTF
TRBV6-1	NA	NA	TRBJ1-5	TGTGCCAGCAGTGAAGCTTCGACTCGGCTCCAGCATTTT	CASSEASTRLQHF
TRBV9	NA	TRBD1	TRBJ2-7	TGTGCCAGCAGCGGAAACCCGGACAGGGGGTTAATTTACGAGCAGTACTTC	CASSGNPDRGLIYEQYF
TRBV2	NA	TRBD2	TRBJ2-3	TGTGCCAGCAGGAAGGAGGCTAGCGGTTCCCCGGATACGCAGTATTTT	CASRKEASGSPDTQYF
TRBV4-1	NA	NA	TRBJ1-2	TGCGCCAGCAGCCAAGTTATTTCCGGGAACTATGGCTACACCTTC	CASSQVISGNYGYTF
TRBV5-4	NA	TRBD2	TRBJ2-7	TGTGCCAGCAGCCTTAGCGGGGGGGTGTACGAGCAGTACTTC	CASSLSGGVYEQYF
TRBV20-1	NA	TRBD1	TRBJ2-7	TGCAGTGCACAGGGGTCCCACGAGCAGTACTTC	CSAQGSHEQYF